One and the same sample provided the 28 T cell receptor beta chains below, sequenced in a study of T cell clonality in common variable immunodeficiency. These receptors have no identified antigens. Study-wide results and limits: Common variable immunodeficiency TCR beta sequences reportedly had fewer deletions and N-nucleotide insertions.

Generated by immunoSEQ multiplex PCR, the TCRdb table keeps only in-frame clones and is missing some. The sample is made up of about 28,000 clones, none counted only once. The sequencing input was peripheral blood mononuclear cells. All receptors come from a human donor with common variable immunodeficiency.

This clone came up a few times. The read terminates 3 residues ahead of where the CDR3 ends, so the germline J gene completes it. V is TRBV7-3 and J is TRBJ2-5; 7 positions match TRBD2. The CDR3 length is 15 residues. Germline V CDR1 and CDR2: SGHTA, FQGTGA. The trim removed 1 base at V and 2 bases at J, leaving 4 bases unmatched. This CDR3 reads CASSLNAGEQETQYF. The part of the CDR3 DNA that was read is TGTGCCAGCAGCTTAAACGCGGGGGAGCAAGAGACC. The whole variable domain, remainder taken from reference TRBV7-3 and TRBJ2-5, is GAGVSQTPSNKVTEKGKYVELRCDPISGHTALYWYRQSLGQGPEFLIYFQGTGAADDSGLPNDRFFAVRPEGSVSTLKIQRTERGDSAVYLCASSLNAGEQETQYFGPGTRLLVL.

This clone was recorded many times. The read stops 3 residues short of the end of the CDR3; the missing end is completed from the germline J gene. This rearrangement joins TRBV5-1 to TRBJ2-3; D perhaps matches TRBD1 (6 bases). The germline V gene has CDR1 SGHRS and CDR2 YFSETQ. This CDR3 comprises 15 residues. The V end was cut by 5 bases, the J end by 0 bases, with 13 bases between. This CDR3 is CASRDTGLSTDTQYF. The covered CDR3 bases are TGCGCCAGCAGGGATACAGGGCTAAGCACAGATACG.

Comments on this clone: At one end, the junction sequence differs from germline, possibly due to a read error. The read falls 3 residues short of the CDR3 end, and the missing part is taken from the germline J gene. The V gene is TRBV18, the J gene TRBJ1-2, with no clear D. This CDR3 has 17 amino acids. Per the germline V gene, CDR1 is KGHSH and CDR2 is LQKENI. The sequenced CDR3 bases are TGTGCCAGCCCACCGCAGGAGGTGCCTCGGTCTCACTATGGC. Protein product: CASPPQEVPRSHYG. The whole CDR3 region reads CASPPQEVPRSHYGYTF.

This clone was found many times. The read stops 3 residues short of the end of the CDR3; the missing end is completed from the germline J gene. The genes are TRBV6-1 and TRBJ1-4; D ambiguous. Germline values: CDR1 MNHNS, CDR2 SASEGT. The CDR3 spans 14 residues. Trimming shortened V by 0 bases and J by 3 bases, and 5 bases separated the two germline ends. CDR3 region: CASSEARPNEKLFF. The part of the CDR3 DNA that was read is TGTGCCAGCAGTGAAGCCAGGCCTAATGAAAAA.

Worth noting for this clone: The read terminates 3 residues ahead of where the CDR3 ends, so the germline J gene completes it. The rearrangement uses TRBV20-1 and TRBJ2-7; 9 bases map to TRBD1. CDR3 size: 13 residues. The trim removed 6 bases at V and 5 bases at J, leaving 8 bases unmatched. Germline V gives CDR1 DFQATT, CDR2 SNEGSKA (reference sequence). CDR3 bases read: TGCAGTGCCCCGACAGGGGGAAGGGACGAG. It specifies CSAPTGGRDE. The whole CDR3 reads CSAPTGGRDEQYF.

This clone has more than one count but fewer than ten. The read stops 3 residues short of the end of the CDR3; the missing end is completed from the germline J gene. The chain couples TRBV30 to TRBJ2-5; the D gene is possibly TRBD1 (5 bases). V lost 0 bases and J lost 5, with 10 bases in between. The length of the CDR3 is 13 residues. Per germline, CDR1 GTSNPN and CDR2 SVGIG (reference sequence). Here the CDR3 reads CAWSVSPGETQYF. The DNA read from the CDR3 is TGTGCCTGGAGTGTATCACCAGGGGAGACC.

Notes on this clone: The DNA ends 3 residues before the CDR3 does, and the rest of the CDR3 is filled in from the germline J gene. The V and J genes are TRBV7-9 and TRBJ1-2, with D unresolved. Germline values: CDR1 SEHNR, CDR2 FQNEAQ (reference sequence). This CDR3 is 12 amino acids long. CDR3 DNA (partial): TGTGCCAGCAGCTTTACTTTAGCGGGC. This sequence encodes CASSFTLAG. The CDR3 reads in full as CASSFTLAGYTF. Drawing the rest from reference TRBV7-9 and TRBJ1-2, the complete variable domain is DTGVSQNPRHKITKRGQNVTFRCDPISEHNRLYWYRQTLGQGPEFLTYFQNEAQLEKSRLLSDRFSAERPKGSFSTLEIQRTEQGDSAMYLCASSFTLAGYTFGSGTRLTVV.

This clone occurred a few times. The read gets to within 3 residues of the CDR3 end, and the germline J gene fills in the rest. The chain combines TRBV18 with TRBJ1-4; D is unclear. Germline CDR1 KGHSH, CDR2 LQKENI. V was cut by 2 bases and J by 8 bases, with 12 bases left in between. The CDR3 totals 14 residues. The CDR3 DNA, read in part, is TGTGCCAGCTCACCATTGGGTAGCGGAGAAAAA. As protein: CASSPLGSGEK. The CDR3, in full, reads CASSPLGSGEKLFF.

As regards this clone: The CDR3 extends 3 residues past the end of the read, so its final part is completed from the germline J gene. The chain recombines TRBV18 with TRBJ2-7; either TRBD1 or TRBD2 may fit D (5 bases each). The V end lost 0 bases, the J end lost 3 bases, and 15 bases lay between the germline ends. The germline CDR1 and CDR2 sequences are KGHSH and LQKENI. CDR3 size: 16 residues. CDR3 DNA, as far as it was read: TGTGCCAGCTCACCACCGAGGGCAGGGTATGGCTACGAG. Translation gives CASSPPRAGYGYE. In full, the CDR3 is CASSPPRAGYGYEQYF. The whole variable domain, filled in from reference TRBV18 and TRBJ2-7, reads NAGVMQNPRHLVRRRGQEARLRCSPMKGHSHVYWYRQLPEEGLKFMVYLQKENIIDESGMPKERFSAEFPKEGPSILRIQQVVRGDSAAYFCASSPPRAGYGYEQYFGPGTRLTVT.

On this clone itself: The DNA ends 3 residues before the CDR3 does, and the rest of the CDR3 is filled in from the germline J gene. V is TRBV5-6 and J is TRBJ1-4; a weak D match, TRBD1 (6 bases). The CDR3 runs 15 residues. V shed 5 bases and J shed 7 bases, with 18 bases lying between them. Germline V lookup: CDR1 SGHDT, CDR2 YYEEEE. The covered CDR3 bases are TGTGCCAGCAGTCCGGCGGGGGGCGGGAGTGAAAAA. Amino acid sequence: CASSPAGGGSEK. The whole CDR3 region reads CASSPAGGGSEKLFF.

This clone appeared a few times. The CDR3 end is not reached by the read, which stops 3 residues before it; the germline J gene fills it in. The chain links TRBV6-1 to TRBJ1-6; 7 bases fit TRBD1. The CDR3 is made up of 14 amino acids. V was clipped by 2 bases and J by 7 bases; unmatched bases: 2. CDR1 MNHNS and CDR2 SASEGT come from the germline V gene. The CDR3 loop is CASSERGGNSPLHF. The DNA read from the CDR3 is TGTGCCAGCAGTGAAAGAGGGGGCAATTCACCC.

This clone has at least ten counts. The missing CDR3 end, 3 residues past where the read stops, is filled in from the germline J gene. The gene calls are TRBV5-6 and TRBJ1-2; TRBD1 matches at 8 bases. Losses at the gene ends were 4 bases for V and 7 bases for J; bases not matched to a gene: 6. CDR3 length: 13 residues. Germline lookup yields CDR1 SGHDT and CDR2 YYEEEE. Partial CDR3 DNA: TGTGCCAGCAGCACTCAGGGGGCGGGTGGC. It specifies CASSTQGAGG. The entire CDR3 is CASSTQGAGGYTF. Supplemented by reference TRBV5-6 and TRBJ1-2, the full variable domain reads DAGVTQSPTHLIKTRGQQVTLRCSPKSGHDTVSWYQQALGQGPQFIFQYYEEEERQRGNFPDRFSGHQFPNYSSELNVNALLLGDSALYLCASSTQGAGGYTFGSGTRLTVV.

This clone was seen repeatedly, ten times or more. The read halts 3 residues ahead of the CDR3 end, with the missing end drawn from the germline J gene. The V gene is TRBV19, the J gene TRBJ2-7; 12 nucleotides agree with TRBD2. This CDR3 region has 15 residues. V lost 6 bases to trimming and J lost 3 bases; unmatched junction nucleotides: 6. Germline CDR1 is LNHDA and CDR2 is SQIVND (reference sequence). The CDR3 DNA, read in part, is TGTGCCAGTAGCCCTGGACTAGCGGGGATCTACGAG. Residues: CASSPGLAGIYE. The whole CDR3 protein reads CASSPGLAGIYEQYF.

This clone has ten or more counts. CDR3 DNA, as far as it was read: TGCGCCAGCAGCTTCGGGGATAATGAA. It translates to CASSFGDNE. In full, the CDR3 is CASSFGDNEAFF. The chain couples TRBV5-1 to TRBJ1-1; D is unresolved. The read falls 3 residues short of the CDR3 end, and the missing part is taken from the germline J gene. Germline CDR1 and CDR2: SGHRS and YFSETQ. V lost 2 bases and J 7 bases, leaving 9 bases between the germline ends. The CDR3 covers 12 residues.

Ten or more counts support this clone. CDR3 loop: CSAIGTGSGQPQHF. The sequenced part of the CDR3 DNA is TGCAGTGCGATCGGGACAGGGAGTGGGCAGCCC. V is TRBV20-1 and J is TRBJ1-5, with 9 bases aligning to TRBD1. The read gets to within 3 residues of the CDR3 end, and the germline J gene fills in the rest. Germline V lookup: CDR1 DFQATT, CDR2 SNEGSKA (reference sequence). The CDR3 spans 14 residues. V lost 6 bases, J lost 7 bases, and 10 bases stayed unmatched.

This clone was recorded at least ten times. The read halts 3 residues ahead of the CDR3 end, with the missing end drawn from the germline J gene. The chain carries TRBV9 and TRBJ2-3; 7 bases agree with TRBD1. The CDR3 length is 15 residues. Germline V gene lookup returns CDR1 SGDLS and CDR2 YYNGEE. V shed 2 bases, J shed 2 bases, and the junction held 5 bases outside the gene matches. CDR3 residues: CASSVSGQNTDTQYF. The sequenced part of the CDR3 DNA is TGTGCCAGCAGCGTTTCGGGACAGAACACAGATACG.

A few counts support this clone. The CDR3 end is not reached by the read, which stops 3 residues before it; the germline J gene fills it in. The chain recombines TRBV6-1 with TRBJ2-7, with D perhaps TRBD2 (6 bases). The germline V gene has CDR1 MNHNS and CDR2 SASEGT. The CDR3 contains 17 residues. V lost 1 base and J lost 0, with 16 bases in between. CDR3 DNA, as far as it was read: TGTGCCAGCAGTGAAGTTTGGGGGGACTCCTACTCCTACGAG. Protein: CASSEVWGDSYSYE. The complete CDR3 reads CASSEVWGDSYSYEQYF.

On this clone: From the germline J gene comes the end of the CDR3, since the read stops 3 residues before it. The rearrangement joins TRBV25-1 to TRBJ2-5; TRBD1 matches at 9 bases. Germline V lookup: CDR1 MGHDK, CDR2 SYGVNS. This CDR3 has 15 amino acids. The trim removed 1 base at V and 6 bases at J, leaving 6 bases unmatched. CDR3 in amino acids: CASSESWTGVQTQYF. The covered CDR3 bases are TGTGCCAGCAGTGAATCCTGGACAGGGGTACAGACC.

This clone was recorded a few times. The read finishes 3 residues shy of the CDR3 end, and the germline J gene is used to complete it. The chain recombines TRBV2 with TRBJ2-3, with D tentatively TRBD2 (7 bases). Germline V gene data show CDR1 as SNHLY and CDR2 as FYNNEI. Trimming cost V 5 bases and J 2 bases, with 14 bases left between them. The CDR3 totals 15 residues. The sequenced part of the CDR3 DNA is TGTGCCAGCAGTCGGGGGGCGGTTTCCACAGATACG. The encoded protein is CASSRGAVSTDT. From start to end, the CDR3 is CASSRGAVSTDTQYF.

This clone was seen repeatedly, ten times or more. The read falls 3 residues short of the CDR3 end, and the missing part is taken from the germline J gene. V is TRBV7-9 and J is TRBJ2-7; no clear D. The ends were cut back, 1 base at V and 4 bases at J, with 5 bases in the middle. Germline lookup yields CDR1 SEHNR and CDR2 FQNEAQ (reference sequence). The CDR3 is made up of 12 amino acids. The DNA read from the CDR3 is TGTGCCAGCAGCTTAGTCTCTTACGAG. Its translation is CASSLVSYE. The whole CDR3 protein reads CASSLVSYEQYF. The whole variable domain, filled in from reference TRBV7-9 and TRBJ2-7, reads DTGVSQNPRHKITKRGQNVTFRCDPISEHNRLYWYRQTLGQGPEFLTYFQNEAQLEKSRLLSDRFSAERPKGSFSTLEIQRTEQGDSAMYLCASSLVSYEQYFGPGTRLTVT.

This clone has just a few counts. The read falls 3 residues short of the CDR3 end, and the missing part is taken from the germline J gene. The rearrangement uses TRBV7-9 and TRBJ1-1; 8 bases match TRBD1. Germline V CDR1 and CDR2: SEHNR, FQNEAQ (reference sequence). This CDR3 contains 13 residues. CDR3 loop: CASSSDGQGRAFF. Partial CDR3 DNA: TGTGCCAGCAGCTCTGACGGACAGGGTAGG.

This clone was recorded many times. The CDR3 sequence: CASSLAGGSYEQYF. The part of the CDR3 DNA that was read is TGTGCCAGCAGCTTAGCGGGGGGATCCTACGAG. The genes are TRBV5-5 and TRBJ2-7; 9 positions agree with TRBD2. The read gets to within 3 residues of the CDR3 end, and the germline J gene fills in the rest. Germline V lookup: CDR1 SGHKS, CDR2 YYEKEE (reference sequence). CDR3 length: 14 amino acids. After removal of 2 bases from V and 1 base from J, the junction contained 1 base not matched to a gene.

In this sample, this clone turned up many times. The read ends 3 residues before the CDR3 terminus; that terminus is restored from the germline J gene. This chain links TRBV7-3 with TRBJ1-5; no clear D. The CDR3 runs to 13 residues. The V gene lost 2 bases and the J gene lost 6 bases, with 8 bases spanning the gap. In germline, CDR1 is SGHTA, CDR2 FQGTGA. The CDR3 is CASSLDGSQPQHF. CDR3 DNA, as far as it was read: TGTGCCAGCAGCTTAGACGGGTCTCAGCCC.

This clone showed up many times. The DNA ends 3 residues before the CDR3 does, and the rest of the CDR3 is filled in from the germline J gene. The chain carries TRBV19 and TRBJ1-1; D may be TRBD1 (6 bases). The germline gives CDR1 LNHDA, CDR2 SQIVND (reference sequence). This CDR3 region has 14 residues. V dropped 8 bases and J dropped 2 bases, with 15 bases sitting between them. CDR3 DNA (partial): TGTGCCAGTCATTTCGACAGGAGCAACACTGAA. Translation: CASHFDRSNTE. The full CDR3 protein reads CASHFDRSNTEAFF.

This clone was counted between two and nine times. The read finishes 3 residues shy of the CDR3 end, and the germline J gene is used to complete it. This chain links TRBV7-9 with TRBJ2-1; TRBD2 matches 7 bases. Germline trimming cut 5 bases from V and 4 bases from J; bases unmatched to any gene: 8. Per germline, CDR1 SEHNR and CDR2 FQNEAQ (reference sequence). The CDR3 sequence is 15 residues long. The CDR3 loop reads CASSRTLGGYNEQFF. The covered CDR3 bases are TGTGCCAGCAGCCGTACATTGGGGGGGTACAATGAG.

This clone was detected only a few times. The part of the CDR3 DNA that was read is TGTGCCAGCTCACCCCACGCCGGAGATACG. It yields the protein CASSPHAGDT. From start to end, the CDR3 is CASSPHAGDTQYF. The V and J genes are TRBV18 and TRBJ2-3; D gene ambiguous. The DNA ends 3 residues before the CDR3 does, and the rest of the CDR3 is filled in from the germline J gene. The CDR3 length is 13 residues. The V end lost 3 bases, the J end lost 5 bases, and 9 bases lay between the germline ends. In germline, CDR1 is KGHSH, CDR2 LQKENI.

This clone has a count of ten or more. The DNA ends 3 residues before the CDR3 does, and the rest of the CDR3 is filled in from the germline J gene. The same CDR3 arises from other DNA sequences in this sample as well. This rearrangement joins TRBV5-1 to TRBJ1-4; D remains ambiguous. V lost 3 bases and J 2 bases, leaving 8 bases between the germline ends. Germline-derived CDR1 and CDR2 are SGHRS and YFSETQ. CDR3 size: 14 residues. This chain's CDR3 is CASSSTGTNEKLFF. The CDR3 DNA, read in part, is TGCGCCAGCAGCTCGACGGGGACTAATGAAAAA.

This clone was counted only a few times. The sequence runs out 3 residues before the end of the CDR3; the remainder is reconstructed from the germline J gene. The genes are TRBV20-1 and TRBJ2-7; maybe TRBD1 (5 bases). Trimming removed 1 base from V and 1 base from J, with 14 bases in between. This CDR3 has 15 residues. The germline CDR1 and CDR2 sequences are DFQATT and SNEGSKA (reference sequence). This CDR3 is CSARAPWGGSYEQYF. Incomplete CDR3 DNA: TGCAGTGCTAGAGCTCCTTGGGGCGGTTCCTACGAG.